This T cell receptor beta chain was observed in a study of cytomegalovirus exposure and HLA in healthy donors. Findings of the study overall: CMV serostatus alone was available as immune exposure information.

Of note for this clone: The antigen is unknown.

The PCR employed 60 Vbeta primers together with 13 Jbeta primers. Assay used: immunoSEQ multiplex PCR; TCRdb lists only in-frame clones, some missing. The sample includes 150,000 to 180,000 clones, over 65% seen only once; the top ten take 2.1%. Trimming shortened V by 0 bases and J by 2 bases, and 15 bases separated the two germline ends. The CDR3 is made up of 16 amino acids. The germline V gene encodes CDR1 GTSNPN and CDR2 SVGIG (reference sequence). The study sampled nominally healthy donors, though unrecorded immune exposures were likely. This TCR came from a man aged 25 to 45 in good health and CMV-seronegative. This chain connects TRBV30 to TRBJ2-3, with D unresolved. Sample: PBMCs. The CDR3 DNA reads as TGTGCCTGGAGTGTCTCGGAGTGGCTTCCCACAGATACGCAGTATTTT. Protein sequence: CAWSVSEWLPTDTQYF. The variable domain in full, with the rest retrieved from reference TRBV30 and TRBJ2-3, is SQTIHQWPATLVQPVGSPLSLECTVEGTSNPNLYWYRQAAGRGLQLLFYSVGIGQISSEVPQNLSASRPQDRQFILSSKKLLLSDSGFYLCAWSVSEWLPTDTQYFGPGTRLTVL.